The rows below give T cell receptor beta chains drawn from one sample of a study of beta chain features in type 1 diabetes. TCRdb keeps only in-frame clones here, not all; method: immunoSEQ multiplex PCR. The profile covers approximately 140,000 clones, with 6.9% appearing a single time and about 1.4% taken by the ten largest. Sequencing was done on a sample of central memory CD4+ T cells from blood. The receptors were sampled from a woman between 25 and 40 years old in good health. Both conserved end residues are part of each CDR3. A D gene is named only where the DNA matches it firmly. Clone size is shown for a subset of rows, as once, few, many or a class of expanded clone.

CDR3 length: 14
J gene: TRBJ2-1
D gene: TRBD1
V gene: TRBV6-4
clone size: few
CDR3 protein: CASSARTGGNEQFF
CDR3 DNA: TGTGCCAGCAGTGCCAGGACAGGGGGGAATGAGCAGTTCTTC

CDR3 length: 14
J gene: TRBJ2-5
D gene: .
V gene: TRBV7-7
clone size: .
CDR3 protein: CASSKGPVGETQYF
CDR3 DNA: TGTGCTAGCAGCAAGGGCCCGGTTGGGGAGACCCAGTACTTC

CDR3 length: 14
J gene: TRBJ2-7
D gene: TRBD2
V gene: TRBV28
clone size: .
CDR3 protein: CASSRSGGGLIQYF
CDR3 DNA: TGTGCCAGCAGTCGCTCGGGCGGGGGGCTAATACAGTACTTC

CDR3 length: 16
J gene: TRBJ2-3
D gene: TRBD1
V gene: TRBV7-3
clone size: .
CDR3 protein: CASSPQGLTSTDTQYF
CDR3 DNA: TGTGCCAGCAGCCCACAGGGGTTAACTAGCACAGATACGCAGTATTTT

CDR3 length: 16
J gene: TRBJ1-5
D gene: .
V gene: TRBV7-2
clone size: few
CDR3 protein: CASSPTTHRFNQPQHF
CDR3 DNA: TGTGCCAGCAGCCCCACAACGCACAGGTTCAATCAGCCCCAGCATTTT

CDR3 length: 13
J gene: TRBJ2-7
D gene: .
V gene: TRBV6-5
clone size: few
CDR3 protein: CASSPDSTYEQYF
CDR3 DNA: TGTGCCAGCAGCCCGGACTCCACCTACGAGCAGTACTTC

CDR3 length: 14
J gene: TRBJ1-2
D gene: .
V gene: TRBV18
clone size: many
CDR3 protein: CASSQRQAPYGYTF
CDR3 DNA: TGTGCCAGCTCACAAAGACAGGCCCCCTATGGCTACACCTTC

CDR3 length: 17
J gene: TRBJ2-1
D gene: TRBD2
V gene: TRBV19
clone size: many
CDR3 protein: CASTLRGTSGSRNEQFF
CDR3 DNA: TGTGCCAGTACCCTCCGTGGGACTAGCGGGAGTAGGAATGAGCAGTTCTTC

CDR3 length: 13
J gene: TRBJ2-5
D gene: .
V gene: TRBV7-9
clone size: .
CDR3 protein: CASSHDSQETQYF
CDR3 DNA: TGTGCCAGCAGCCACGACAGCCAAGAGACCCAGTACTTC

CDR3 length: 14
J gene: TRBJ1-1
D gene: TRBD1
V gene: TRBV11-2
clone size: few
CDR3 protein: CASSFGGGGTEAFF
CDR3 DNA: TGTGCCAGCAGCTTTGGAGGGGGCGGTACTGAAGCTTTCTTT

CDR3 length: 16
J gene: TRBJ2-1
D gene: TRBD2
V gene: TRBV27
clone size: .
CDR3 protein: CASSLRPSGTYNEQFF
CDR3 DNA: TGTGCCAGCAGTCTCCGCCCTAGCGGGACGTACAATGAGCAGTTCTTC

CDR3 length: 17
J gene: TRBJ2-2
D gene: TRBD2
V gene: TRBV7-9
clone size: .
CDR3 protein: CASSFGLASLNTGELFF
CDR3 DNA: TGTGCCAGCAGCTTTGGACTAGCCAGCTTGAACACCGGGGAGCTGTTTTTT

CDR3 length: 16
J gene: TRBJ2-1
D gene: TRBD2
V gene: TRBV7-9
clone size: many
CDR3 protein: CASSPSGSFSYNEQFF
CDR3 DNA: TGTGCCAGCAGCCCCAGCGGGAGCTTCTCCTACAATGAGCAGTTCTTC

CDR3 length: 15
J gene: TRBJ2-1
D gene: TRBD2
V gene: TRBV5-1
clone size: .
CDR3 protein: CASSLAGRGNNEQFF
CDR3 DNA: TGCGCCAGCAGCTTGGCCGGGAGGGGTAACAATGAGCAGTTCTTC

CDR3 length: 15
J gene: TRBJ1-4
D gene: .
V gene: TRBV18
clone size: .
CDR3 protein: CASSPGRSLNEKLFF
CDR3 DNA: TGTGCCAGCTCACCAGGGAGATCTCTTAATGAAAAACTGTTTTTT

CDR3 length: 14
J gene: TRBJ2-5
D gene: .
V gene: TRBV28
clone size: many
CDR3 protein: CASSTPGGNLAQYF
CDR3 DNA: TGTGCCAGCAGCACCCCGGGCGGGAACCTGGCCCAGTACTTC

CDR3 length: 12
J gene: TRBJ1-2
D gene: TRBD1
V gene: TRBV18
clone size: .
CDR3 protein: CASSSDRVGYTF
CDR3 DNA: TGTGCCAGCTCATCGGACAGGGTTGGCTACACCTTC

CDR3 length: 16
J gene: TRBJ2-7
D gene: TRBD1
V gene: TRBV4-3
clone size: few
CDR3 protein: CASSQEPRGHIYEQYF
CDR3 DNA: TGCGCCAGCAGCCAAGAGCCCAGGGGGCATATCTACGAGCAGTACTTC

CDR3 length: 18
J gene: TRBJ2-1
D gene: TRBD2
V gene: TRBV4-2
clone size: few
CDR3 protein: CASSQGLAAGGPLNEQFF
CDR3 DNA: TGTGCCAGCAGCCAAGGATTGGCGGCGGGAGGGCCACTTAATGAGCAGTTCTTC

CDR3 length: 13
J gene: TRBJ1-5
D gene: TRBD1
V gene: TRBV6-1
clone size: .
CDR3 protein: CASSRQGTQPQHF
CDR3 DNA: TGTGCCAGCAGTAGACAGGGGACACAGCCCCAGCATTTT